Shown below are 7 T cell receptor beta chains from a single sample sequenced in a study of blood T cells in healthy people across ages. A second roughly 6 to 12 cycle PCR used barcoded and J-beta primers. MiXCR, applied by TCRdb to the 5' RACE reads, yields one record per CDR3 protein. The data show fewer than 900,000 distinct CDR3 sequences, roughly 34% seen once. The sequenced sample consisted of blood. Every receptor here comes from a man aged 18 to 35 in good health.

This sequence joins TRBV12-3 or TRBV12-4 and TRBJ1-1; D is perhaps TRBD1 (6 bases). V lost 7 bases and J lost 0, with 15 bases in between. The CDR3 is made up of 15 amino acids. The CDR3 sequence is CASTLEGHMNTEAFF. The CDR3 DNA is TGTGCCAGCACCCTCGAGGGACACATGAACACTGAAGCTTTCTTT.

This clonotype was counted only a few times. CDR3 sequence: CASRTLNSPLHF. The DNA for the CDR3 is TGTGCCAGCCGGACACTTAATTCACCCCTCCACTTT. This sequence joins TRBV6-5 and TRBJ1-6, with TRBD1 as a possible D gene (5 bases). Germline V gives CDR1 MNHEY, CDR2 SVGAGI. The ends were cut back, 8 bases at V and 6 bases at J, with 8 bases in the middle. There are 12 residues in the CDR3.

This clonotype has just a few counts. The chain carries TRBV5-1 and TRBJ2-3, with D tentatively TRBD2 (5 bases). Germline-derived CDR1 and CDR2 are SGHRS and YFSETQ. This CDR3 contains 14 residues. The V end was cut by 3 bases, the J end by 6 bases, with 14 bases between. The CDR3 loop reads CASSSGAAFDTQYF. CDR3 in DNA: TGCGCCAGCAGCTCCGGAGCGGCCTTTGATACGCAGTATTTT.

A few counts support this clonotype. The chain recombines TRBV7-2 with TRBJ2-3; 12 positions agree with TRBD2. CDR3 length: 15 amino acids. Looked up from germline, CDR1 is SGHTA and CDR2 is FQGNSA. Germline trimming cut 0 bases from V and 7 bases from J; bases unmatched to any gene: 2. The CDR3 loop is CASSLALAGGNTQYF. The DNA for the CDR3 is TGTGCCAGCAGCTTAGCACTAGCGGGGGGTAATACGCAGTATTTT.

This clonotype occurred a few times. This rearrangement joins TRBV15 to TRBJ2-7; no clear D gene. Near its end, the DNA agrees better with TRBJ2-5, so the J call may be wrong. CDR1 is LNHNV and CDR2 is YYDKDF in the germline V gene (reference sequence). CDR3 size: 14 residues. The CDR3 loop reads CATSRDGVGETQYF. DNA of the CDR3: TGTGCCACCAGCAGAGATGGGGTGGGGGAGACCCAGTACTTC.

In this sample, this clonotype turned up a few times. The V and J genes are TRBV27 and TRBJ2-7; 10 nucleotides align to TRBD2. The V gene's germline CDR1 is MNHEY and CDR2 SMNVEV (reference sequence). V lost 0 bases, J lost 7 bases, and 12 bases stayed unmatched. The CDR3 sequence is 17 residues long. CDR3 sequence: CASSLSEVAGGLSEQYF. The CDR3 region has the DNA TGTGCCAGCAGTTTATCGGAGGTAGCGGGGGGTCTAAGTGAGCAGTACTTC.

This clonotype was recorded once. This chain connects TRBV6-6 to TRBJ2-3, with unresolved D. V lost 4 bases and J lost 0, with 14 bases in between. Germline CDR1 MNHNY, CDR2 SVGAGI (reference sequence). The CDR3 runs to 16 residues. The CDR3 here is CASSSALSMSTDTQYF. DNA for the CDR3: TGTGCCAGCAGTTCCGCTTTATCAATGAGCACAGATACGCAGTATTTT.